A single sample gave rise to the 28 T cell receptor beta chains below, sequenced in a study of Graves' ophthalmopathy and Graves' hyperthyroidism. Beta-chain TCR CDR3 regions were amplified from RNA transcripts. The library came from an HTBI-primed first-round RT-PCR and a second-round multiplex PCR. MiXCR was run by TCRdb on the multiplex PCR reads, yielding one entry per CDR3 protein. The repertoire has under 400,000 distinct CDR3 sequences, around a sixth of them found once; the top ten carry more than 9%. Sequenced: peripheral blood. Source of these receptors: an adult man with Graves' ophthalmopathy.

The chain is built from TRBV19 and TRBJ2-7, with D possibly TRBD2 on 7 matching bases. This CDR3 comprises 18 residues. Germline V gives CDR1 LNHDA, CDR2 SQIVND (reference sequence). Trimming left V 6 bases short and J 2 bases short, with 26 bases between. DNA of the CDR3: TGTGCCAGTAGCGAATACCTATCGCGAGGGGGGGACCCCTACGAGCAGTACTTC. Encoded protein: CASSEYLSRGGDPYEQYF.

This clonotype was picked up many times. The chain links TRBV6-1 to TRBJ1-2; the D gene is possibly TRBD1 (5 bases). CDR3 size: 14 residues. CDR1 is MNHNS, CDR2 SASEGT, per germline. V was clipped by 2 bases and J by 4 bases, with 11 bases between them. In DNA, the CDR3 is TGTGCCAGCAGTGAAATTCGGGGGGGCTATGGCTACACCTTC. Amino acid sequence: CASSEIRGGYGYTF.

This clonotype was detected ten times or more. The chain couples TRBV6-1 to TRBJ1-2; TRBD1 agrees at 7 bases. The germline gives CDR1 MNHNS, CDR2 SASEGT. The trim removed 3 bases at V and 7 bases at J, leaving 8 bases unmatched. The CDR3 contains 14 residues. The CDR3 loop reads CASSEETGNPGYTF. The CDR3 region has the DNA TGTGCCAGCAGTGAGGAGACAGGGAACCCTGGCTACACCTTC.

The rearrangement uses TRBV20-1 and TRBJ2-7; 11 bases align to TRBD1. CDR3 length: 16 residues. V trimming: 6 bases; J trimming: 2 bases; junction bases outside the gene matches: 12. CDR1 is DFQATT and CDR2 is SNEGSKA in the germline V gene (reference sequence). DNA of the CDR3: TGCAGTGCCCTCCGGGACAGGGGGTCTCTGACCTACGAGCAGTACTTC. Translated: CSALRDRGSLTYEQYF.

This clonotype was counted ten times or more. The V gene is TRBV6-5, the J gene TRBJ1-2, with 7 positions matching TRBD1. The junction had 12 bases not matched to a gene; V was cut back by 2 bases and J by 9 bases. This CDR3 has 15 residues. Germline V gives CDR1 MNHEY, CDR2 SVGAGI. CDR3 sequence: CASSYTGRGTARYTF. CDR3 bases: TGTGCCAGCAGTTACACCGGCAGGGGGACGGCACGCTACACCTTC.

This clonotype has at least ten counts. This chain joins TRBV27 and TRBJ2-7; 9 positions match TRBD2. The germline V gene has CDR1 MNHEY and CDR2 SMNVEV (reference sequence). V gave up 5 bases and J gave up 3 bases; unmatched junction bases: 8. The CDR3 extends over 15 amino acids. The chain's CDR3 is CASSLGVAGVYEQYF. The DNA for the CDR3 is TGTGCCAGCAGTCTCGGGGTAGCGGGAGTCTACGAGCAGTACTTC.

This clonotype occurred many times. The chain employs TRBV7-2 and TRBJ1-2; 8 bases agree with TRBD1. The V gene end was trimmed by 5 bases and the J gene end by 2 bases; junction bases not matched to a gene: 7. The CDR3 sequence is 15 residues long. The germline gives CDR1 SGHTA, CDR2 FQGNSA. In DNA form, the CDR3 reads TGTGCCAGCAGCCCCGGACAGGGTCAAAACTATGGCTACACCTTC. This translates into CASSPGQGQNYGYTF.

This clonotype was picked up one time. One end of the junction does not line up with germline, which may come from a read error. J is TRBJ2-7 and V is TRBV7-4; a possible D gene is TRBD2 (6 bases). The germline V gene encodes CDR1 SGHVT and CDR2 SQSDAQ. This CDR3 region has 12 residues. CDR3 sequence reads: CASTWGEREQCF. The CDR3 nucleotides read TGTGCCAGCACCTGGGGGGAACGCGAGCAGTGCTTC.

Many counts were recorded for this clonotype. The chain is built from TRBV27 and TRBJ1-1, with D hard to call. In germline, CDR1 is MNHEY, CDR2 SMNVEV (reference sequence). Trimming shortened V by 6 bases and J by 5 bases, and 19 bases separated the two germline ends. The CDR3 extends over 15 amino acids. CDR3 in DNA: TGTGCCAGCAGAAACCAGGCCTTAGTCGGTACTGAAGCTTTCTTT. Amino acid sequence: CASRNQALVGTEAFF.

The sample holds many counts of this clonotype. The chain carries TRBV5-1 and TRBJ2-6; D ambiguous. The CDR3 length is 17 residues. CDR1 is SGHRS, CDR2 YFSETQ, per germline. V lost 4 bases and J 0 bases, leaving 14 bases between the germline ends. The CDR3 DNA reads as TGCGCCAGCAGCGGAAATCAAGCTTCCTCTGGGGCCAACGTCCTGACTTTC. It translates to CASSGNQASSGANVLTF.

This clonotype was counted ten times or more. The rearrangement joins TRBV19 to TRBJ1-5; D remains unclear. Germline V lookup: CDR1 LNHDA, CDR2 SQIVND (reference sequence). CDR3 length: 14 residues. Deletions cut 4 bases from V and 1 base from J, with 8 bases between. In DNA, the CDR3 is TGTGCCAGTAGTACCGTGGGGAGCAATCAGCCCCAGCATTTT. This sequence encodes CASSTVGSNQPQHF.

This clonotype was found many times. The chain is built from TRBV15 and TRBJ1-5; D may be TRBD1 (5 bases). The CDR3 length is 14 residues. The germline V gene encodes CDR1 LNHNV and CDR2 YYDKDF (reference sequence). V lost 2 bases to trimming and J lost 7 bases, with 12 bases between them. The CDR3 loop reads CATSRQGLSQPQHF. CDR3 nucleotide sequence: TGTGCCACCAGCAGACAGGGTCTCTCACAGCCCCAGCATTTT. The full variable domain, completed using reference TRBV15 and TRBJ1-5, is DAMVIQNPRYQVTQFGKPVTLSCSQTLNHNVMYWYQQKSSQAPKLLFHYYDKDFNNEADTPDNFQSRRPNTSFCFLDIRSPGLGDTAMYLCATSRQGLSQPQHFGDGTRLSIL.

This clonotype was picked up many times. The V call is TRBV28, the J call TRBJ1-1, with TRBD1 matching over 7 bases. The CDR3 loop spans 15 amino acids. J was trimmed by 5 bases and V by 5 bases; bases with no gene match: 11. Per germline, CDR1 MDHEN and CDR2 SYDVKM. Written as DNA, the CDR3 is TGTGCCAGCAGTCCACGACAGGGACGTAGGACTGAAGCTTTCTTT. It specifies CASSPRQGRRTEAFF.

This clonotype came up many times. This chain links TRBV12-3 or TRBV12-4 with TRBJ1-2; tentative D call: TRBD1 (6 bases). The CDR3 runs to 14 residues. V gave up 6 bases and J gave up 4 bases, with 15 bases separating them. The CDR3, as DNA: TGTGCCAGCAGCTCGGGGGGGCCAGGCTATGGCTACACCTTC. Its translation: CASSSGGPGYGYTF.

The chain couples TRBV6-1 to TRBJ2-5; 9 positions agree with TRBD1. V gave up 5 bases and J gave up 6 bases; unmatched junction bases: 13. Per the germline V gene, CDR1 is MNHNS and CDR2 is SASEGT. This CDR3 spans 16 amino acids. This chain's CDR3 is CASSQSGTGLAKTQYF. CDR3 bases: TGTGCCAGCAGTCAAAGCGGGACAGGGTTGGCAAAGACCCAGTACTTC.

This clonotype has just a few counts. The V gene is TRBV20-1, the J gene TRBJ2-5, with 8 bases fitting TRBD1. The CDR3 is 17 residues long. Germline V lookup: CDR1 DFQATT, CDR2 SNEGSKA (reference sequence). J was trimmed by 2 bases and V by 1 base; bases with no gene match: 12. DNA for the CDR3: TGCAGTGCTAGAGTATTTGGGACAGGCCGGGAACAAGAGACCCAGTACTTC. It specifies CSARVFGTGREQETQYF.

This clonotype was counted ten times or more. The gene calls are TRBV12-3 or TRBV12-4 and TRBJ1-1; the D gene is possibly TRBD1 (5 bases). V lost 6 bases to trimming and J lost 6 bases, with 11 bases between them. This CDR3 is built from 12 residues. The CDR3 loop reads CASSLGTPEAFF. The CDR3 DNA reads TGTGCCAGCAGCCTCGGGACGCCTGAAGCTTTCTTT.

On this clonotype itself: A much more abundant neighbour one base away suggests this may be a read error. Here the CDR3 DNA reads TGCAGCTTCAGGGGCACTGGGGCCAACGTCCTGACTTTC. It specifies CSFRGTGANVLTF. This chain joins TRBV20-1 and TRBJ2-6, with TRBD1 as a possible D gene (6 bases). The CDR3 is 13 residues long. Germline CDR1 is DFQATT and CDR2 is SNEGSKA (reference sequence).

The sample holds many counts of this clonotype. V is TRBV6-5 and J is TRBJ1-2; D is unresolved. Germline values: CDR1 MNHEY, CDR2 SVGAGI. Trimming took off 0 bases at V and 4 bases at J, with 6 bases between the two ends. This CDR3 is built from 13 residues. The DNA of the CDR3 is TGTGCCAGCAGTTACTCGTTGGGCTATGGCTACACCTTC. Amino acids: CASSYSLGYGYTF.

This clonotype was detected many times. V is TRBV6-5 and J is TRBJ2-5; 8 bases are a match to TRBD1. The CDR3 is made up of 13 amino acids. After removal of 7 bases from V and 2 bases from J, the junction contained 3 bases not matched to a gene. Germline V gene sequence: CDR1 MNHEY, CDR2 SVGAGI. In DNA form, the CDR3 reads TGTGCCAGCAACGGACAGGGACAAGAGACCCAGTACTTC. Residues: CASNGQGQETQYF.

At least ten counts were recorded for this clonotype. The chain recombines TRBV27 with TRBJ2-6, with TRBD1 identical over 8 bases. Losses at the gene ends were 5 bases for V and 0 bases for J; bases not matched to a gene: 12. The CDR3 covers 19 residues. Germline V gives CDR1 MNHEY, CDR2 SMNVEV (reference sequence). The CDR3 spells CASSMEGQGALSGANVLTF. The CDR3 nucleotides read TGTGCCAGCAGTATGGAAGGACAGGGAGCCCTCTCTGGGGCCAACGTCCTGACTTTC.

V usage is TRBV6-5 and J usage is TRBJ2-7; 7 positions match TRBD1. Trimming removed 4 bases from V and 6 bases from J; junction bases left unmatched: 3. The germline V gene has CDR1 MNHEY and CDR2 SVGAGI. CDR3 length: 12 residues. In nucleotides, the CDR3 is TGTGCCAGCAGTTCGACAGGGCGCGAGCAGTACTTC. Protein product: CASSSTGREQYF.

This clonotype was found many times. The V call is TRBV3-1, the J call TRBJ2-5, with D possibly TRBD2 on 5 matching bases. Trimming removed 1 base from V and 4 bases from J, with 10 bases in between. Germline V CDR1 and CDR2: LGHDT, YNNKEL (reference sequence). The CDR3 runs to 14 residues. CDR3 DNA: TGTGCCAGCAGCCAAGCGGGATCCCGAGAGACCCAGTACTTC. Amino acids: CASSQAGSRETQYF.

This clonotype was recorded a few times. One junction end does not reproduce the germline sequence, and a read error may be involved. This chain joins TRBV18 and TRBJ1-1; 7 bases align to TRBD1. The CDR3 sequence is 14 residues long. CDR1 KGHSH and CDR2 LQKENI come from the germline V gene. The CDR3 protein is CASSRPDRNSEAFF. The DNA for the CDR3 is TGTGCCAGCTCGCGTCCGGACAGGAACAGTGAAGCTTTCTTT.

The chain combines TRBV19 with TRBJ1-5; D is perhaps TRBD1 (6 bases). Germline V gene sequence: CDR1 LNHDA, CDR2 SQIVND (reference sequence). The CDR3 has 14 amino acids. The V end lost 2 bases, the J end lost 6 bases, and 11 bases lay between the germline ends. The CDR3 bases are TGTGCCAGTAGTATATATGGGGGCGGTCAGCCCCAGCATTTT. Its translation is CASSIYGGGQPQHF.

The chain uses TRBV6-5 and TRBJ2-7; no firm D call. CDR3 length: 15 amino acids. Between the trimmed V and J ends, which lost 7 bases and 2 bases, there was a span of 18 bases. Germline CDR1 and CDR2: MNHEY and SVGAGI. The CDR3 here is CASTLGPEDTYEQYF. The CDR3 coding sequence is TGTGCCAGCACTTTAGGGCCCGAAGACACCTACGAGCAGTACTTC.

This clonotype was found many times. The gene calls are TRBV6-5 and TRBJ1-1; D may be TRBD1 (5 bases). Germline CDR1 is MNHEY and CDR2 is SVGAGI. This CDR3 spans 14 amino acids. With 1 base removed from V and 0 bases from J, the gap between germline ends came to 6 bases. The CDR3: CASSYYRMNTEAFF. The CDR3, as DNA: TGTGCCAGCAGTTACTACAGGATGAACACTGAAGCTTTCTTT.

Concerning this clonotype itself: A read error is possible here, since a much larger clone lies one base away. The V and J genes are TRBV4-2 and TRBJ1-6, with TRBD1 as a possible D gene (6 bases). Germline values: CDR1 LGHNA, CDR2 YNFKEQ. CDR3 length: 16 residues. Trimming shortened V by 4 bases and J by 9 bases, and 19 bases separated the two germline ends. The CDR3 region is CASSPDAQGRFSPLHF. The CDR3 DNA sequence: TGTGCCAGCAGCCCCGACGCACAGGGTCGGTTTTCACCCCTCCACTTT.